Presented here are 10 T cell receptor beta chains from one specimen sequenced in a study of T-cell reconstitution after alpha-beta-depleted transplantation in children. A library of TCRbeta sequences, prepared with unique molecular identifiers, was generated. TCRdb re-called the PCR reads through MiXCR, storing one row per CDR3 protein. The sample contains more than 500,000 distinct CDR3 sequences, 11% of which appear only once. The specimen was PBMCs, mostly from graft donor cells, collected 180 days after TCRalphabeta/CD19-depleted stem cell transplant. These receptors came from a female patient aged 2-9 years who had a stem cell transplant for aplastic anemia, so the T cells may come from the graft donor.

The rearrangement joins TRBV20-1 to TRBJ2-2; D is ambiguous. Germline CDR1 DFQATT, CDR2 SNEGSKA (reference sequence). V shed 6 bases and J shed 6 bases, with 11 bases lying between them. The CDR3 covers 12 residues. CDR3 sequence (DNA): TGCAGTGCCCACCTTGGGTCCGGGGAGCTGTTTTTT. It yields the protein CSAHLGSGELFF.

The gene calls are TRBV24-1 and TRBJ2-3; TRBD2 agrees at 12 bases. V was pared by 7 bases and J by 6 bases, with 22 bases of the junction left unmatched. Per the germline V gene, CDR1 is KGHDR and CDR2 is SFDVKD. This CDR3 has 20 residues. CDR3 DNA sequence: TGTGCCACCAGCCGGTCGGGGGGCCGTTCGACTAGCGGGAGATGGGATACGCAGTATTTT. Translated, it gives CATSRSGGRSTSGRWDTQYF.

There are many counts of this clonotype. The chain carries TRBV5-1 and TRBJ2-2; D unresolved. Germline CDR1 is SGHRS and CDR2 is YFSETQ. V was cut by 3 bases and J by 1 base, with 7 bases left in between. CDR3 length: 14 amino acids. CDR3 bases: TGCGCCAGCAGCTATCAAGGGAACACCGGGGAGCTGTTTTTT. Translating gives CASSYQGNTGELFF.

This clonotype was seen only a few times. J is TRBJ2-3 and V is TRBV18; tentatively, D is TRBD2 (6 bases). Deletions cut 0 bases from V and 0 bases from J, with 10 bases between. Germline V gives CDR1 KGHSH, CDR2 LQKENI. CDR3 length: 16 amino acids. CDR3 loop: CASSPPNGGSTDTQYF. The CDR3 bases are TGTGCCAGCTCACCACCGAACGGGGGAAGCACAGATACGCAGTATTTT. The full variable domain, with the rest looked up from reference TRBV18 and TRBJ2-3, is NAGVMQNPRHLVRRRGQEARLRCSPMKGHSHVYWYRQLPEEGLKFMVYLQKENIIDESGMPKERFSAEFPKEGPSILRIQQVVRGDSAAYFCASSPPNGGSTDTQYFGPGTRLTVL.

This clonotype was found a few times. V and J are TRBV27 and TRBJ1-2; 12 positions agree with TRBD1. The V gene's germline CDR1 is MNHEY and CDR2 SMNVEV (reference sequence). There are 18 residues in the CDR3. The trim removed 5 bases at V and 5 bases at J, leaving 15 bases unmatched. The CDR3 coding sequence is TGTGCCAGCAGTCCACGACCGACCGGGACAGGGGGCCTTTATGGCTACACCTTC. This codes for CASSPRPTGTGGLYGYTF.

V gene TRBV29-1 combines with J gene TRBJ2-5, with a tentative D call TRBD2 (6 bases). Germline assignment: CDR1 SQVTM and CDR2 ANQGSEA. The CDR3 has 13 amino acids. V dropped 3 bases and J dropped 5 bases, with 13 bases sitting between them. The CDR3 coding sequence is TGCAGCGTTGACCCGGGAGTGGGTGAGACCCAGTACTTC. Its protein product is CSVDPGVGETQYF.

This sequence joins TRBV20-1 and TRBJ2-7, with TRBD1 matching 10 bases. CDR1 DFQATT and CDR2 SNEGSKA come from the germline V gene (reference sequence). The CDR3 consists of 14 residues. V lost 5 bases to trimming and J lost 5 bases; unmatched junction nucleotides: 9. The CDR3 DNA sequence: TGCAGTGCTCCCGGGACAGGGGCCCAGGACGAGCAGTACTTC. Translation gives CSAPGTGAQDEQYF.

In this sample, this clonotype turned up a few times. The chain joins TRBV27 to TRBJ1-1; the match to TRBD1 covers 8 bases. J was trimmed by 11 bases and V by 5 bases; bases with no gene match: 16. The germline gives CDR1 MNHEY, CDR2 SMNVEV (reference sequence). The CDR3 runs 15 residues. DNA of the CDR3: TGTGCCAGCAGTACTTCTACGGACAGGGTGAGGTGGGCTTTCTTT. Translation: CASSTSTDRVRWAFF.

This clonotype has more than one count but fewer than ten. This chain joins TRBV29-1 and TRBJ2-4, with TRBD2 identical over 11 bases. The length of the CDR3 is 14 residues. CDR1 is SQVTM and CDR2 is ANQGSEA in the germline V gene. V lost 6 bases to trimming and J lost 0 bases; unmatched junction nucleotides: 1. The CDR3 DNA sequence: TGCAGCGTGGGGACTAGCGGAGCCAAAAACATTCAGTACTTC. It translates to CSVGTSGAKNIQYF.

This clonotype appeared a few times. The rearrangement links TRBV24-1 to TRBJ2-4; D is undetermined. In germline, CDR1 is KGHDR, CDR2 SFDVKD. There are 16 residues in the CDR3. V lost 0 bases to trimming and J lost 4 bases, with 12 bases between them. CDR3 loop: CATSDLPQEGKNIQYF. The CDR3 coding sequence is TGTGCCACCAGTGATTTGCCCCAGGAAGGGAAAAACATTCAGTACTTC.